These T cell receptor beta chains were read from a single sample in a study of T cell responses to AZD1222 COVID-19 vaccine. Method: immunoSEQ multiplex PCR; TCRdb's copy keeps in-frame clones and lacks some. The profile shows roughly 80,000 clones, about nine tenths of them singletons. The sample in question was peripheral blood, obtained on day 0 of AZD1222 vaccination. These receptors came from an adult in good health. The CDR3 runs from the conserved cysteine through the conserved F or W. D genes are given only for firm matches. Part of the rows lack a size; the others show once, few, many or a class for expanded clones.

CDR3: CASSPEGDQPQHF
D: -
J: TRBJ1-5
V: TRBV18
size: -

CDR3: CASTKRRDRDEQYF
D: TRBD1
J: TRBJ2-7
V: TRBV28
size: -

CDR3: CASSSTGLLTDTQYF
D: -
J: TRBJ2-3
V: TRBV7-3
size: -

CDR3: CASSEALAGGETQYF
D: TRBD2
J: TRBJ2-5
V: TRBV6-1
size: once

CDR3: CASSQDGTGSSGNTIYF
D: -
J: TRBJ1-3
V: TRBV4-2
size: -

CDR3: CASSHQGGTEAFF
D: -
J: TRBJ1-1
V: TRBV3-1/TRBV3-2
size: -

CDR3: CASRMYTGELFF
D: -
J: TRBJ2-2
V: TRBV3-1/TRBV3-2
size: -

CDR3: CASSSGYTEAFF
D: -
J: TRBJ1-1
V: TRBV5-1
size: once

CDR3: CAWSRGSGTNTGELFF
D: -
J: TRBJ2-2
V: TRBV30
size: -

CDR3: CASSLERGGTDTQYF
D: TRBD2
J: TRBJ2-3
V: TRBV5-1
size: few

CDR3: CASGLSPGLAGGRLANTGELFF
D: TRBD2
J: TRBJ2-2
V: TRBV12-5
size: -

CDR3: CASSLNTGADGYTF
D: -
J: TRBJ1-2
V: TRBV7-3
size: -

CDR3: CASSMAGAEAGFF
D: -
J: TRBJ2-1
V: TRBV19
size: -

CDR3: CASSETGTYEQYF
D: TRBD1
J: TRBJ2-7
V: TRBV25-1
size: -

CDR3: CASSYPNGELFF
D: -
J: TRBJ1-4
V: TRBV5-1
size: -

CDR3: CASMKGQGSYEQYF
D: TRBD1
J: TRBJ2-7
V: TRBV19
size: -

CDR3: CATSDSSGTGNTEAFF
D: TRBD1
J: TRBJ1-1
V: TRBV24-1
size: -